A selection of T cell receptor beta chains follows, all from one sample in a study of T cell repertoires in cytomegalovirus infection. TCRdb fed the reads into MiXCR, producing one record per CDR3 protein. The table has 230,000 or so distinct CDR3 sequences, roughly 34% seen once. Their specific antigens are unknown. The sample consisted of CD8+ T cells from cultured PBMCs, taken from culture after CMV antigen stimulation. These receptors originate from a human donor in good health (CMV status not recorded). Some clones in this sample may be carry-over from other donors' samples. CDR3s include the opening cysteine and the closing phenylalanine or tryptophan. A D gene is named only where the DNA matches it firmly. Clone size is stated in some rows and not others, as once, few, many or a class when expanded.

v_call: TRBV15
d_call: .
clone_size: .
j_call: TRBJ2-1
cdr3_aa: CATSSVLPHGESYNEQFF
cdr3_nt: TGTGCCACCAGCAGCGTCCTGCCGCACGGCGAATCCTACAATGAGCAGTTCTTC

v_call: TRBV7-3
d_call: .
clone_size: few
j_call: TRBJ2-7
cdr3_aa: CASSLSLSSEQYF
cdr3_nt: TGTGCCAGCAGCTTAAGTCTGTCTAGTGAGCAGTACTTC

v_call: TRBV11-1
d_call: .
clone_size: .
j_call: TRBJ2-7
cdr3_aa: CASSASRDEQYF
cdr3_nt: TGTGCCAGCAGCGCCTCCCGGGACGAGCAGTACTTC

v_call: TRBV6-5
d_call: TRBD1
clone_size: .
j_call: TRBJ2-1
cdr3_aa: CASSLGQGQYYEQFF
cdr3_nt: TGTGCCAGCAGTTTAGGACAGGGACAGTATTATGAGCAGTTCTTC

v_call: TRBV9
d_call: .
clone_size: .
j_call: TRBJ1-1
cdr3_aa: CASSDGDTEAFF
cdr3_nt: TGTGCCAGCAGCGATGGGGACACTGAAGCTTTCTTT

v_call: TRBV7-6
d_call: TRBD1
clone_size: .
j_call: TRBJ2-3
cdr3_aa: CASSSDIEGQGKKPDTQYF
cdr3_nt: TGTGCCAGCAGCTCTGACATTGAGGGACAGGGGAAGAAACCAGATACGCAGTATTTT

v_call: TRBV7-4
d_call: TRBD2
clone_size: .
j_call: TRBJ2-3
cdr3_aa: CASRVATSGSTDTQYF
cdr3_nt: TGTGCCAGCAGGGTAGCGACTAGCGGGAGCACAGATACGCAGTATTTT

v_call: TRBV28
d_call: .
clone_size: .
j_call: TRBJ2-1
cdr3_aa: CASSLISREQFF
cdr3_nt: TGTGCCAGCAGTTTGATTTCGCGGGAGCAGTTCTTC

v_call: TRBV6-1
d_call: .
clone_size: .
j_call: TRBJ2-7
cdr3_aa: CASLLRAGYYEQYF
cdr3_nt: TGTGCCAGCCTCTTGAGGGCCGGTTACTACGAGCAGTACTTC

v_call: TRBV4-3
d_call: .
clone_size: few
j_call: TRBJ2-1
cdr3_aa: CASSQVRYNYNEQFF
cdr3_nt: TGCGCCAGCAGCCAAGTCCGATACAACTACAATGAGCAGTTCTTC

v_call: TRBV7-3
d_call: .
clone_size: .
j_call: TRBJ2-5
cdr3_aa: CASSPRGTAYGETQYF
cdr3_nt: TGTGCCAGCAGCCCCCGCGGGACAGCTTACGGGGAGACCCAGTACTTC